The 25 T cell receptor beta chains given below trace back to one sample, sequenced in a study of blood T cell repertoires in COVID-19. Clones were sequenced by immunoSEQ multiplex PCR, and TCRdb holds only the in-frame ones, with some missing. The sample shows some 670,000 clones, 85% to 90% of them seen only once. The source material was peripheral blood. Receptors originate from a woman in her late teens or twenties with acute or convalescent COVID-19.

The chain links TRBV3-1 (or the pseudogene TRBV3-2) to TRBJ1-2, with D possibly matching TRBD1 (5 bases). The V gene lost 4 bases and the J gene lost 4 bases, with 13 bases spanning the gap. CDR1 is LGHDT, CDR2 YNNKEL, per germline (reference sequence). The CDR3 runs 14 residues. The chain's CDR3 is CASSPGRVVYGYTF. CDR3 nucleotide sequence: TGTGCCAGCAGCCCGGGCAGGGTTGTCTATGGCTACACCTTC.

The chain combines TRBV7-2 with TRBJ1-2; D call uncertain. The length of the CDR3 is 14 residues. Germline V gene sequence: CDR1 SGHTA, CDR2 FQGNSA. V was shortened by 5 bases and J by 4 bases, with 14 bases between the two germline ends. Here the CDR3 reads CASSRVVVIYGYTF. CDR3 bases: TGTGCCAGCAGCCGGGTGGTAGTAATCTATGGCTACACCTTC.

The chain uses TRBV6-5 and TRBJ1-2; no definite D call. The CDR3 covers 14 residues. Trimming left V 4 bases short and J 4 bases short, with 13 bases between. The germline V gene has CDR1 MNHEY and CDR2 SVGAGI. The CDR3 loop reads CASSFGPGLYGYTF. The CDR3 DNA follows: TGTGCCAGCAGTTTTGGCCCCGGACTCTATGGCTACACCTTC.

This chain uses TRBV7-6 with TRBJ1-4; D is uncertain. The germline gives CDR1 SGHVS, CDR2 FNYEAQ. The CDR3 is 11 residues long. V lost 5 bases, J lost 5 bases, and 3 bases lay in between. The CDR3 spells CASSQNEKLFF. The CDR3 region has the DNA TGTGCCAGCAGCCAGAATGAAAAACTGTTTTTT.

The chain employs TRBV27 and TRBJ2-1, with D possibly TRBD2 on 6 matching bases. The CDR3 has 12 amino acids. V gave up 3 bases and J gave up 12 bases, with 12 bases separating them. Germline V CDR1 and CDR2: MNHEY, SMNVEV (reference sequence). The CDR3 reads CASSFGGSRQFF. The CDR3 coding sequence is TGTGCCAGCAGTTTCGGGGGTTCCCGGCAGTTCTTC.

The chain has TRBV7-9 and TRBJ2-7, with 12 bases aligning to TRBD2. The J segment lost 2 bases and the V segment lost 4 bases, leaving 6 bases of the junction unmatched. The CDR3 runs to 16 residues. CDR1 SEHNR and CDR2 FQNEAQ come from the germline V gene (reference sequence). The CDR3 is CASSSPTSGGTYEQYF. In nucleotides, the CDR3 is TGTGCCAGCAGCTCTCCGACTAGCGGGGGAACCTACGAGCAGTACTTC.

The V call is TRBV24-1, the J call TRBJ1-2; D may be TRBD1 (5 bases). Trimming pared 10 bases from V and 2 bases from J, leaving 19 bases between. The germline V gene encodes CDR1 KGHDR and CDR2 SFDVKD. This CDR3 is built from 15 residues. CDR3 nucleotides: TGTGCCACGTCGGGGGGGGGATTGAGGAACTATGGCTACACCTTC. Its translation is CATSGGGLRNYGYTF.

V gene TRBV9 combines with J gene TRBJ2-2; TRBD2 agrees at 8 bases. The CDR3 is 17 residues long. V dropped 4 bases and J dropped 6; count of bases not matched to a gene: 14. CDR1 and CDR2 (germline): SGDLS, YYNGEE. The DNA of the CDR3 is TGTGCCAGCAGCTCCCCCCCCGGGACTAGTAGGTCCGGGGAGCTGTTTTTT. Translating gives CASSSPPGTSRSGELFF.

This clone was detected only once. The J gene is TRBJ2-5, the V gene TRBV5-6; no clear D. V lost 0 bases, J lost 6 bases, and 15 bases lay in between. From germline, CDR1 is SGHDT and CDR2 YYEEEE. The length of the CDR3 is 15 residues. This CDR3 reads CASSLEADLVKTQYF. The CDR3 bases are TGTGCCAGCAGCTTGGAAGCAGACCTAGTAAAGACCCAGTACTTC.

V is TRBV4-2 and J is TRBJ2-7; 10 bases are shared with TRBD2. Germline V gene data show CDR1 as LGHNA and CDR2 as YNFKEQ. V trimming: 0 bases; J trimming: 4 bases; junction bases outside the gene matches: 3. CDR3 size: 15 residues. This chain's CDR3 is CASSQEIAGGYEQYF. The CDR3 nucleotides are TGTGCCAGCAGCCAAGAAATAGCGGGGGGTTACGAGCAGTACTTC.

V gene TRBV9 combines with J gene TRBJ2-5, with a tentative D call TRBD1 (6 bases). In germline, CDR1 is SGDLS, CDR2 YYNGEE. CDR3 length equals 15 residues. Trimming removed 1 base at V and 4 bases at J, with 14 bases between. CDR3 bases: TGTGCCAGCAGCGTACTAACAGGGTTTGGAGAGACCCAGTACTTC. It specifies CASSVLTGFGETQYF.

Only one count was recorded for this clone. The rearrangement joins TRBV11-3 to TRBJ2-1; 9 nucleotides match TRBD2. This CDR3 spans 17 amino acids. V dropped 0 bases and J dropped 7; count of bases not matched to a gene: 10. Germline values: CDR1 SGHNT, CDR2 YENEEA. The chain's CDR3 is CASSLDLGGGARNEQFF. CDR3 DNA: TGTGCCAGCAGCTTAGATCTTGGCGGGGGGGCGAGGAATGAGCAGTTCTTC.

The CDR3 DNA reads as TGTGCCAGCAGCAGCATACAGGGGAATAATTCACCCCTCCACTTT. Translation gives CASSSIQGNNSPLHF. This chain joins TRBV11-2 and TRBJ1-6; 7 bases line up with TRBD1. CDR1 is SGHAT, CDR2 FQNNGV, per germline. After removal of 5 bases from V and 5 bases from J, the junction contained 6 bases not matched to a gene. This CDR3 has 15 residues.

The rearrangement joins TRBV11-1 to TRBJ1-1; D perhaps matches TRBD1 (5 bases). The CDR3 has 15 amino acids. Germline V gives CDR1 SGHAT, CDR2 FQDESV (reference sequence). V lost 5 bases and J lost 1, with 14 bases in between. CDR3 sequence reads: CASSPSPTANTEAFF. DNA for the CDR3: TGTGCCAGCAGCCCAAGTCCGACAGCGAACACTGAAGCTTTCTTT.

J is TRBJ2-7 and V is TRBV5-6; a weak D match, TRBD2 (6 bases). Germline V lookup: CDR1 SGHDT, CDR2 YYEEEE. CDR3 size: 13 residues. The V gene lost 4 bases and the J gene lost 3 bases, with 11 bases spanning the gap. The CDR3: CASSLGGYYEQYF. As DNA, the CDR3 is TGTGCCAGCAGCCTCGGGGGTTACTACGAGCAGTACTTC.

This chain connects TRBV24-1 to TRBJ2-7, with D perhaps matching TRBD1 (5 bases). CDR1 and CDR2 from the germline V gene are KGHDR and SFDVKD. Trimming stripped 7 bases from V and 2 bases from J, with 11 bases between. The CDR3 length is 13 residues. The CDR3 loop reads CATSQTDPYEQYF. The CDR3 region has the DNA TGTGCCACCAGCCAGACAGATCCCTACGAGCAGTACTTC.

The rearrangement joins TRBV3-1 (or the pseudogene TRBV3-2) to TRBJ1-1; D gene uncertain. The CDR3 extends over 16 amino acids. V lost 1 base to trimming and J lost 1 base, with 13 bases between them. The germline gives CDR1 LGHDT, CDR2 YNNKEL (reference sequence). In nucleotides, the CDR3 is TGTGCCAGCAGCCAAGTATTTCTTGAGAGGAACACTGAAGCTTTCTTT. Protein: CASSQVFLERNTEAFF.

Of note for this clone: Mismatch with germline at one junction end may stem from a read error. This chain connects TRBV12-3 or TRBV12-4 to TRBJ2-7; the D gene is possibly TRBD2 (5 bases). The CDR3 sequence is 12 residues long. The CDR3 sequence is CASSLASLALIF. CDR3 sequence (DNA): TGTGCCAGCAGTTTAGCGAGCCTAGCTTTGATCTTC.

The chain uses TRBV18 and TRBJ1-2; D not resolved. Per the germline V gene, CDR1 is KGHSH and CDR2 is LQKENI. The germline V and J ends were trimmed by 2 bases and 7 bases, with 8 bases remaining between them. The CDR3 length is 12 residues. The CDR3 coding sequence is TGTGCCAGCTCACCAGGGGAGGGTGGCTACACCTTC. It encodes CASSPGEGGYTF.

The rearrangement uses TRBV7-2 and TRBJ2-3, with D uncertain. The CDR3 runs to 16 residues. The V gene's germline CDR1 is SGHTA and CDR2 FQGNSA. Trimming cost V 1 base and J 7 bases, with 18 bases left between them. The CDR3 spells CASSLEYKVARHTQYF. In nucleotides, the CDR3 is TGTGCCAGCAGCTTAGAATATAAGGTAGCCCGGCATACGCAGTATTTT.

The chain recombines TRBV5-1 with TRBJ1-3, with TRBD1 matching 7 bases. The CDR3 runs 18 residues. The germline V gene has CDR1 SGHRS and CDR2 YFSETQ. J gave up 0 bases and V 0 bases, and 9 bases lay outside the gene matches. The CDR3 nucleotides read TGCGCCAGCAGCTTGGTGGGGGGACAGCTCCACTCTGGAAACACCATATATTTT. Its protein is CASSLVGGQLHSGNTIYF. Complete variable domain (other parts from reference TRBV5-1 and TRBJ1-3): KAGVTQTPRYLIKTRGQQVTLSCSPISGHRSVSWYQQTPGQGLQFLFEYFSETQRNKGNFPGRFSGRQFSNSRSEMNVSTLELGDSALYLCASSLVGGQLHSGNTIYFGEGSWLTVV.

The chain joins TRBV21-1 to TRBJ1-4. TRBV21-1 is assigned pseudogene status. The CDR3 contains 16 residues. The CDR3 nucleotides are TGTGCCAGCAGCCACGAGGACTCTGCAACTAATGAAAAACTGTTTTTT. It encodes CASSHEDSATNEKLFF.

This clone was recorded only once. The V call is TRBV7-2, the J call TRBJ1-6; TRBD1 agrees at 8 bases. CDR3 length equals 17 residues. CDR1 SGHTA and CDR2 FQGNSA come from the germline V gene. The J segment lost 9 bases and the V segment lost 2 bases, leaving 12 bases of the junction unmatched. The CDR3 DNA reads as TGTGCCAGCAGCTTATTGAGGACAGGGAACAAAGCTTCACCCCTCCACTTT. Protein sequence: CASSLLRTGNKASPLHF.

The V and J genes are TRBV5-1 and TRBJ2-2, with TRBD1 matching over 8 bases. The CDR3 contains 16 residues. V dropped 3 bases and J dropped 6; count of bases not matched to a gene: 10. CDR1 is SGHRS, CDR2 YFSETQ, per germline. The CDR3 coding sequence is TGCGCCAGCAGCTCCGCAGGGGGCGAGGCTTCCGGGGAGCTGTTTTTT. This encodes CASSSAGGEASGELFF. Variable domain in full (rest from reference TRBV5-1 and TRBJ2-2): KAGVTQTPRYLIKTRGQQVTLSCSPISGHRSVSWYQQTPGQGLQFLFEYFSETQRNKGNFPGRFSGRQFSNSRSEMNVSTLELGDSALYLCASSSAGGEASGELFFGEGSRLTVL.

CDR3 sequence: CASSPQGKSNEKLFF. Here the CDR3 DNA reads TGTGCCAGCTCACCACAGGGGAAGTCTAATGAAAAACTGTTTTTT. The rearrangement links TRBV18 to TRBJ1-4; tentatively, D is TRBD1 (5 bases). The CDR3 is made up of 15 amino acids. The V and J ends lost 1 base and 3 bases respectively, with 9 bases between them. The V gene's germline CDR1 is KGHSH and CDR2 LQKENI.